This T cell receptor beta chain was documented in a study of blood T cell repertoires in COVID-19 (dated by TCRdb to between 2020 and 2021). A note on the overall study: The collaborator samples originated in the United States, Italy and Spain and spanned the acute and convalescent phases of COVID-19. Samples came from the ongoing ImmuneRACE study (first 160 participants) plus 1,254 subjects from 6 global collaborators. Where HLA class I and class II types were available, the types were taken from metadata supplied by the sample provider, not from assay-based typing. The repertoires were made available in a free public database intended to serve as a resource for research on the immune response to SARS-CoV-2. The prospective study material was composed of cDNA or gDNA derived from T cells, B-cell-depleted T cells, or PBMCs. Sample metadata almost always included a de-identified subject ID, COVID-19 status, age in years and sex. The dataset comprised deeply sampled blood TCRbeta repertoires from subjects exposed to, actively infected with, or recovered from COVID-19.

The CDR3 runs 13 amino acids, cysteine and phenylalanine included. The CDR3 DNA has 39 bases and is translated from base 1. CDR1 and CDR2 (SGHNT, YYREEE) derive from the germline V gene (reference sequence). V drops 0 bases and J drops 7 bases, leaving 10 bases in between. Collaborating institutions collected whole blood in K2EDTA tubes following their own protocols. For TCRbeta analysis, collaborator samples were shipped as frozen whole blood, as isolated PBMCs, or as DNA extracted from either sample type. The immunoSEQ Assay, a bias-controlled multiplex PCR, was used to amplify TCRbeta CDR3 regions from genomic DNA. Per the source publication's procedure: Nucleated cell counts per sample were estimated from amplification of reference gene primers within the assay. To quantify the absolute abundance of each unique TCRbeta CDR3 rearrangement, sequence reads were collapsed and filtered. Productive Simpson clonality was computed per sample as the square root of Simpson's diversity index over productive rearrangements. TCRdb provides this immuneACCESS table in a form limited to in-frame rearrangements. Some clones are lacking; in checked studies, under half of them reflect an unresolved V gene, and why the rest are absent is not known. V and J calls and clone size are given by that table; D and trimming were obtained from the DNA. The sample yields 180,000 or so clones; 90% were counted once. The ten largest clones add up to 0.62% of the sample.

About this clone itself: Its antigen is currently not known. No base qualities exist here, and no much larger clone lies one base off it.

Broader findings and caveats from the paper: How much clinical and demographic metadata was included differed by source and by participant, and the metadata was provided uncurated.

Material for sequencing was peripheral blood. The rearrangement joined TRBV5-4 to TRBJ1-2, with TRBD1 as a weak D call on 6 bases. The receptor was derived from a man over 45 with acute or convalescent COVID-19. Here the CDR3 is given as CASSLAGAVGYTF. The DNA sequence is given as TGTGCCAGCAGCTTGGCAGGGGCTGTTGGCTACACCTTC.